This T cell receptor beta chain was captured by sequencing in a study of shared clonotypes between healthy human individuals. About the study: The cohort had a couple of women and a few men, ages 18 to 49. The study's findings and limits: The genetic and exposure-history diversity represented was limited by few donors. Investigators expected sequencing depth to affect clonotype sharing among donors.

A word on this clone: The antigen is not known.

The V and J ends lost 4 bases and 4 bases, in that order; junction bases with no gene match: 6. The CDR3 covers 14 residues. The V gene's germline CDR1 is SGHDN and CDR2 FVKESK. In the authors' workflow: ImmunoSEQ yielded junction-only sequences lacking quality scores, so filtering differed. TCRdb's copy holds only in-frame clones and misses some; the assay was immunoSEQ multiplex PCR. Clone size and the V and J calls come from that table; the DNA yielded D and trimming. The data show more than 400,000 clones, with 70% to 80% seen just once and more than 10% held by the top ten. This clonotype was obtained from a woman aged 40-49 years in good health. Some clones in this sample may be carry-over from other donors' samples. The chain employs TRBV14 and TRBJ2-7; 8 nucleotides agree with TRBD2. Sequenced material: PBMCs. CDR3 in DNA: TGTGCCAGCAGCCGCCGGGGGGGCACGTACGAGCAGTACTTC. Its translation is CASSRRGGTYEQYF.